Following are 6 T cell receptor beta chains from one sample sequenced in a study of blood T cell repertoires in COVID-19 (dated by TCRdb to 2020 to 2021). Library preparation used the immunoSEQ multiplex PCR assay. As stored in TCRdb, this immuneACCESS dataset retains in-frame rearrangements with V and J assigned. A fraction of the clones does not appear; measured against another copy, unresolved V genes explain less than half of the discrepancy, and the remainder lacks a known reason. Across this sample there are 68,000 or so clones, with about nine tenths seen only once. Under 0.65% of the sample rests with the top ten. The sequencing sample was made of peripheral blood. The receptors were sampled from a man in his fifties with COVID-19, enrolled during active disease.

This chain connects TRBV7-6 to TRBJ2-3, with 7 positions matching TRBD2. CDR3 length: 15 residues. After removal of 2 bases from V and 3 bases from J, the junction contained 5 bases not matched to a gene. CDR1 and CDR2 from the germline V gene are SGHVS and FNYEAQ. The CDR3 DNA sequence: TGTGCCAGCAGCTTATGGACTAGTACGACAGATACGCAGTATTTT. Protein product: CASSLWTSTTDTQYF.

The chain couples TRBV6-6 to TRBJ2-7; the D gene is possibly TRBD2 (6 bases). Trimming removed 5 bases at V and 3 bases at J, with 26 bases between. The CDR3 covers 18 residues. CDR1 is MNHNY and CDR2 is SVGAGI in the germline V gene (reference sequence). The CDR3 nucleotides read TGTGCCAGCAGTCCCCGGGGGTTTCTGCCCCAAAAGTACTACGAGCAGTACTTC. Translating gives CASSPRGFLPQKYYEQYF.

This chain links TRBV6-8 with TRBJ1-5; 8 bases agree with TRBD1. The germline V gene has CDR1 MNHGY and CDR2 SAAAGT. CDR3 size: 18 residues. V was pared by 0 bases and J by 3 bases, with 10 bases of the junction left unmatched. The CDR3: CASSYSDSGTGVNQPQHF. The CDR3 DNA reads TGTGCCAGCAGTTACTCTGACTCCGGGACAGGCGTCAATCAGCCCCAGCATTTT.

The rearrangement links TRBV27 to TRBJ2-3; the match to TRBD1 covers 7 bases. CDR1 is MNHEY, CDR2 SMNVEV, per germline (reference sequence). Trimming removed 4 bases from V and 0 bases from J; junction bases left unmatched: 7. This CDR3 contains 16 residues. CDR3 protein: CASSSLDRISTDTQYF. The CDR3 coding sequence is TGTGCCAGCAGTTCCCTGGACAGGATAAGCACAGATACGCAGTATTTT.

The chain employs TRBV27 and TRBJ1-2; 7 nucleotides line up with TRBD1. V dropped 7 bases and J dropped 8; count of bases not matched to a gene: 13. This CDR3 has 14 residues. Germline values: CDR1 MNHEY, CDR2 SMNVEV (reference sequence). The CDR3 DNA follows: TGTGCCAGCAAAACCCTAGACAGGGTAGACGGCTACACCTTC. Translation: CASKTLDRVDGYTF.

The rearrangement uses TRBV19 and TRBJ1-2, with TRBD1 identical over 9 bases. The germline CDR1 and CDR2 sequences are LNHDA and SQIVND (reference sequence). The V and J ends lost 2 bases and 7 bases, in that order; junction bases with no gene match: 5. CDR3 length: 14 residues. This CDR3 is CASSITGGNSGYTF. As DNA, the CDR3 is TGTGCCAGTAGTATAACAGGGGGCAACAGTGGCTACACCTTC.